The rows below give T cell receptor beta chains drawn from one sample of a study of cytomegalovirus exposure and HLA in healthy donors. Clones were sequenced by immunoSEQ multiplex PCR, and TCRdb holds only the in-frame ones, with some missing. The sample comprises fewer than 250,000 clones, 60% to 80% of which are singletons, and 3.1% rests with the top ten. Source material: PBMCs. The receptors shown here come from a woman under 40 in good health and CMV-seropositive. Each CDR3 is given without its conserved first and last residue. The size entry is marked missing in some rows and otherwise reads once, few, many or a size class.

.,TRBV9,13,ASSVLGTITDTQY
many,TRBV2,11,ASRDRGRSEQY
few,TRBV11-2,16,ASSPGTSGRMSYNEQF
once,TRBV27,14,ASSLYSGMGTDTQY
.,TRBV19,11,ASSIQGSYEQY
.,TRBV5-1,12,ASSFRIGDNEQF
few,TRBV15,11,ATSRLGPNEQF
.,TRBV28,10,ASSLRRGEAF
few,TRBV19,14,ASSTTTSGIFYEQY
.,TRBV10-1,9,ASSDSYEQY
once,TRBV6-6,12,ASSYLTGQETQY
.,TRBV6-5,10,ASSRGGTEAF
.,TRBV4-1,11,ASSQEVWRRQY
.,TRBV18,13,ASRSAGGDNQPQH
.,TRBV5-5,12,ASSLGPGTGILY
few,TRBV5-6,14,ASSLALAGEEEKLF
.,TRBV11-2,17,ASSLDGTSGRRPQETQY
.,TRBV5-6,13,ASSPRYRAWKTQY
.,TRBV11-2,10,ASSPRTGIAF
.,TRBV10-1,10,ASTGTGGEQF
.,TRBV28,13,ASKPSSPGNSPLH
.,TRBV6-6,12,ASSQTSGNYEQY
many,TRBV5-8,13,ASSFPGFSGNTIY
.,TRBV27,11,ASSLTVNTEAF
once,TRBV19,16,ASSIDYGTSSSYNEQF
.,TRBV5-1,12,ASSLGGAVYEQY
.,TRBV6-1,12,ASSVDRGPGELF
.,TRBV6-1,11,ASSDRGREEQY